These 9 T cell receptor beta chains came from one sample sequenced in a study of cytomegalovirus exposure and HLA in healthy donors. 60 Vbeta and 13 Jbeta primers were used in PCR. TCRdb keeps only in-frame clones here, not all; method: immunoSEQ multiplex PCR. This sample has about 190,000 clones, with 60% to 80% found just once. The specimen was PBMCs. These receptors all come from a woman younger than 45 in good health and CMV-seropositive.

The genes are TRBV6-4 and TRBJ2-1; weak D call: TRBD2 (5 bases). Trimming stripped 6 bases from V and 5 bases from J, with 11 bases between. In germline, CDR1 is MRHNA, CDR2 SNTAGT. The CDR3 length is 13 residues. CDR3 sequence reads: CASSYGLDNEQFF. Written as DNA, the CDR3 is TGTGCCAGCAGCTACGGACTTGACAATGAGCAGTTCTTC.

The chain employs TRBV14 and TRBJ2-5; 9 nucleotides line up with TRBD2. Germline CDR1 is SGHDN and CDR2 is FVKESK. J was trimmed by 7 bases and V by 3 bases; bases with no gene match: 6. The CDR3 is made up of 14 amino acids. CDR3 region: CASSQFSGRGTQYF. CDR3 nucleotides: TGTGCCAGCAGCCAGTTTAGCGGGAGAGGGACCCAGTACTTC.

This chain uses TRBV29-1 with TRBJ2-2, with 7 bases fitting TRBD2. V lost 4 bases and J lost 5; bases outside the gene matches: 1. This CDR3 is built from 12 residues. CDR1 SQVTM and CDR2 ANQGSEA come from the germline V gene. The CDR3 loop is CSVVGGTGELFF. The CDR3, as DNA: TGCAGCGTTGTGGGGGGGACCGGGGAGCTGTTTTTT.

The chain uses TRBV6-5 and TRBJ1-1; TRBD1 agrees at 7 bases. The CDR3 has 14 amino acids. The germline V gene has CDR1 MNHEY and CDR2 SVGAGI. V shed 6 bases and J 1 base; nucleotides not matched to a gene: 5. CDR3 in DNA: TGTGCCAGCAGGGGCCAGGGGGAGAACACTGAAGCTTTCTTT. Encoded protein: CASRGQGENTEAFF.

The chain is built from TRBV6-5 and TRBJ2-7; D may be TRBD2 (6 bases). The CDR3 length is 13 residues. V shed 6 bases and J shed 6 bases, with 15 bases lying between them. Germline V gives CDR1 MNHEY, CDR2 SVGAGI. CDR3 nucleotides: TGTGCCAGCAGGCTCCCGGGGGTTGGCGAGCAGTACTTC. Protein: CASRLPGVGEQYF.

This rearrangement joins TRBV27 to TRBJ1-5, with TRBD1 identical over 9 bases. V was pared by 5 bases and J by 7 bases, with 9 bases of the junction left unmatched. The V gene's germline CDR1 is MNHEY and CDR2 SMNVEV (reference sequence). The CDR3 runs to 15 residues. The chain's CDR3 is CASSPGQGTKQPQHF. The CDR3 DNA follows: TGTGCCAGCAGTCCCGGACAGGGGACTAAGCAGCCCCAGCATTTT.

In this sample, this clone turned up a few times. V and J are TRBV6-1 and TRBJ2-1, with 8 bases aligning to TRBD2. This CDR3 region has 17 residues. Trimming cost V 2 bases and J 5 bases; bases outside gene matches: 11. CDR1 MNHNS and CDR2 SASEGT come from the germline V gene. The CDR3 reads CASSELREEFFDNEQFF. The DNA of the CDR3 is TGTGCCAGCAGTGAATTGCGGGAGGAGTTTTTTGACAATGAGCAGTTCTTC.

CDR3 sequence: CAISESGGGNQPQHF. CDR3 nucleotides: TGTGCCATCAGTGAGTCAGGGGGCGGAAATCAGCCCCAGCATTTT. The rearrangement uses TRBV10-3 and TRBJ1-5; the match to TRBD1 covers 7 bases. The germline CDR1 and CDR2 sequences are ENHRY and SYGVKD. CDR3 length equals 15 residues. Trimming removed 0 bases from V and 4 bases from J; junction bases left unmatched: 3.

In DNA form, the CDR3 reads TGTGCCAGCAGCCGGAGCGGCCAAGAGACCCAGTACTTC. Its translation is CASSRSGQETQYF. The rearrangement joins TRBV7-2 to TRBJ2-5; tentatively, D is TRBD2 (5 bases). The CDR3 has 13 amino acids. V was trimmed by 5 bases and J by 1 base, leaving 8 bases between them. Germline V gene data show CDR1 as SGHTA and CDR2 as FQGNSA.